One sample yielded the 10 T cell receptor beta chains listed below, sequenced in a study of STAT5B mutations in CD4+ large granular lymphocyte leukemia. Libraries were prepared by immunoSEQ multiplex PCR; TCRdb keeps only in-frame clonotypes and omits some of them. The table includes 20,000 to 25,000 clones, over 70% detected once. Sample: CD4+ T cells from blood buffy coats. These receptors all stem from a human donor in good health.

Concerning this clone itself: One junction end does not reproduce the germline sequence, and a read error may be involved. CDR3 coding DNA: TGTGCCAGCAGGGACAACTACGAGCAGTGCTTC. It translates to CASRDNYEQCF. The genes are TRBV28 and TRBJ2-7; D may be TRBD1 (5 bases). This CDR3 is built from 11 residues. Germline CDR1 and CDR2: MDHEN and SYDVKM.

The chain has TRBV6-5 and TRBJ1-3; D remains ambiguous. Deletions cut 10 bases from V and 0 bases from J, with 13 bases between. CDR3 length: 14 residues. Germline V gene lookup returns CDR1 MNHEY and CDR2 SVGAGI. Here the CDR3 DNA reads TGTGCCACCTTCGCTTTGAGCTCTGGAAACACCATATATTTT. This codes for CATFALSSGNTIYF.

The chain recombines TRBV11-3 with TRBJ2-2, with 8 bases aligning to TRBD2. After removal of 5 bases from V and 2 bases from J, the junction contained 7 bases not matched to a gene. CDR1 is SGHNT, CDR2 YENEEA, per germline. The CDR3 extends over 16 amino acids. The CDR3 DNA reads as TGTGCCAGCAGCGCCAAGCGGGGGCGCAACACCGGGGAGCTGTTTTTT. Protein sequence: CASSAKRGRNTGELFF.

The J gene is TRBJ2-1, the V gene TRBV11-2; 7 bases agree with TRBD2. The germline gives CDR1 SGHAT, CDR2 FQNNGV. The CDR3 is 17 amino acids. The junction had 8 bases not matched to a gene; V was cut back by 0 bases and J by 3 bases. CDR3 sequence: CASSLDGLGGSYNEQFF. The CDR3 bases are TGTGCCAGCAGCTTAGACGGTTTGGGCGGGAGCTACAATGAGCAGTTCTTC. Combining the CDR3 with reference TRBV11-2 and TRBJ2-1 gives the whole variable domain EAGVAQSPRYKIIEKRQSVAFWCNPISGHATLYWYQQILGQGPKLLIQFQNNGVVDDSQLPKDRFSAERLKGVDSTLKIQPAKLEDSAVYLCASSLDGLGGSYNEQFFGPGTRLTVL.

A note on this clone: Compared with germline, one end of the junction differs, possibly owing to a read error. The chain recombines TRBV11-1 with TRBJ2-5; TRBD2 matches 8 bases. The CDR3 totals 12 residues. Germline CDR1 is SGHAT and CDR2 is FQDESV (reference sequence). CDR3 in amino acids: CASSLAGETQYF. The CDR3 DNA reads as TGTGCCAGCAGCCTAGCGGGCGAGACCCAGTACTTC.

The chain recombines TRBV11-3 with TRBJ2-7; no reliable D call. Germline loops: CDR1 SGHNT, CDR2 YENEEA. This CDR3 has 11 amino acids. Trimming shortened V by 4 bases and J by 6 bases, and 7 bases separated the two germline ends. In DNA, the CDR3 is TGTGCCAGCAGCTCCCCATTCGAGCAGTACTTC. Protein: CASSSPFEQYF.

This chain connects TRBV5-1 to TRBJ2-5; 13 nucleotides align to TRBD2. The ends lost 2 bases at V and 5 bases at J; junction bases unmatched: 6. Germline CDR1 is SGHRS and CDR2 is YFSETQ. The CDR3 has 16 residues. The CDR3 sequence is CASSFTSGRGLETQYF. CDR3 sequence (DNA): TGCGCCAGCAGCTTTACTAGCGGGAGGGGACTGGAGACCCAGTACTTC. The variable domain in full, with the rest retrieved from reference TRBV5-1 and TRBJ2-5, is KAGVTQTPRYLIKTRGQQVTLSCSPISGHRSVSWYQQTPGQGLQFLFEYFSETQRNKGNFPGRFSGRQFSNSRSEMNVSTLELGDSALYLCASSFTSGRGLETQYFGPGTRLLVL.

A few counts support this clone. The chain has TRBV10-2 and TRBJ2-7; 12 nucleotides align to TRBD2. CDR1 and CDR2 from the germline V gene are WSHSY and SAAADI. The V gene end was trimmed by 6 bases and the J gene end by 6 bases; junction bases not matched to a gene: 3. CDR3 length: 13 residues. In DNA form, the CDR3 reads TGCGCCAGCAGCGGACTAGCGGGAAGCGAGCAGTACTTC. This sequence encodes CASSGLAGSEQYF.

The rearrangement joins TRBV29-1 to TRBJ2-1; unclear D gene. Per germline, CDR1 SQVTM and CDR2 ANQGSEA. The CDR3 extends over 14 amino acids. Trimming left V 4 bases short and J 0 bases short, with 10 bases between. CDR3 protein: CSVAPAASYNEQFF. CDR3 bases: TGCAGCGTTGCTCCAGCCGCCTCCTACAATGAGCAGTTCTTC.

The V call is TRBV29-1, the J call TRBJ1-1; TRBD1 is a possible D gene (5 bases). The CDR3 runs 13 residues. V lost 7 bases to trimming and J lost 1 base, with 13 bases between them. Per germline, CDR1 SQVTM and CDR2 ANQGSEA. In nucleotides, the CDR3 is TGCAGCGCCCAGGACAAACCGAACACTGAAGCTTTCTTT. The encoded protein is CSAQDKPNTEAFF.